These 16 T cell receptor beta chains originate from one sample sequenced in a study of cytomegalovirus exposure and HLA in healthy donors. The PCR was carried out with 60 Vbeta primers and 13 Jbeta primers. Generated by immunoSEQ multiplex PCR, the TCRdb table keeps only in-frame clones and is missing some. The sample consists of 55,000 to 75,000 clones, about 75% of them appearing once. What was sequenced was PBMCs. The receptors stem from a woman younger than 45 in good health and CMV-seropositive.

The V gene is TRBV28, the J gene TRBJ1-6; tentatively, D is TRBD1 (6 bases). The CDR3 runs 17 residues. Trimming stripped 1 base from V and 0 bases from J, with 10 bases between. CDR1 is MDHEN and CDR2 is SYDVKM in the germline V gene. CDR3 loop: CASSLSGGFSYNSPLHF. The CDR3 region has the DNA TGTGCCAGCAGTTTATCGGGGGGCTTCTCCTATAATTCACCCCTCCACTTT.

This rearrangement joins TRBV29-1 to TRBJ2-7; no reliable D call. Germline V CDR1 and CDR2: SQVTM, ANQGSEA. This CDR3 spans 12 amino acids. V was shortened by 7 bases and J by 4 bases, with 14 bases between the two germline ends. CDR3 sequence (DNA): TGCAGCGACAGTTCTTTCCTATACGAGCAGTACTTC. This encodes CSDSSFLYEQYF.

The gene calls are TRBV5-6 and TRBJ1-5, with 7 positions matching TRBD1. This CDR3 region has 16 residues. CDR1 is SGHDT and CDR2 is YYEEEE in the germline V gene. The ends lost 4 bases at V and 5 bases at J; junction bases unmatched: 12. CDR3 in DNA: TGTGCCAGCAGCAGAAGGACAGGTCAGGGGGATCAGCCCCAGCATTTT. Translating gives CASSRRTGQGDQPQHF.

The genes are TRBV14 and TRBJ2-7; TRBD1 aligns across 9 bases. CDR1 SGHDN and CDR2 FVKESK come from the germline V gene. Trimming at V came to 5 bases and at J to 4 bases, leaving 9 bases not matched to a gene. The CDR3 has 15 residues. This chain's CDR3 is CASSIGQGPIYEQYF. CDR3 DNA sequence: TGTGCCAGCAGCATTGGACAGGGGCCTATTTACGAGCAGTACTTC.

This sequence joins TRBV6-6 and TRBJ2-7; 14 bases align to TRBD2. The CDR3 consists of 13 residues. Germline-derived CDR1 and CDR2 are MNHNY and SVGAGI (reference sequence). J lost 7 bases, V lost 11 bases, and 7 bases had no gene match. CDR3 DNA: TGTGCCTTGGGACTAGCGGGAGTGGGGGAGCAGTACTTC. Protein product: CALGLAGVGEQYF.

This clone was counted once. The J gene is TRBJ1-2, the V gene TRBV4-2, with a weak D call TRBD1 (5 bases). The V end lost 0 bases, the J end lost 4 bases, and 12 bases lay between the germline ends. CDR3 length: 15 residues. CDR1 and CDR2 from the germline V gene are LGHNA and YNFKEQ. The CDR3: CASSQDVQGTYGYTF. CDR3 coding DNA: TGTGCCAGCAGCCAAGACGTTCAGGGAACCTATGGCTACACCTTC.

The rearrangement links TRBV27 to TRBJ2-7; D possibly corresponds to TRBD1 (6 bases). V shed 8 bases and J shed 7 bases, with 21 bases lying between them. The CDR3 covers 14 residues. Looked up from germline, CDR1 is MNHEY and CDR2 is SMNVEV (reference sequence). DNA of the CDR3: TGTGCCAGCCCCCAAGAGGGGGTTACGAGGGAGCAGTACTTC. Translating gives CASPQEGVTREQYF.

The chain carries TRBV6-5 and TRBJ1-1; 9 bases match TRBD1. Trimming removed 5 bases from V and 11 bases from J; junction bases left unmatched: 9. Germline V CDR1 and CDR2: MNHEY, SVGAGI. This CDR3 is built from 13 residues. The CDR3 nucleotides are TGTGCCAGCAGTGTACAGGGGGCCGGTCGCGCTTTCTTT. Translation gives CASSVQGAGRAFF.

CDR3 in DNA: TGCGCCAGCAGCTACGGACAGGGTGAAGCTTTCTTT. It codes for CASSYGQGEAFF. This chain connects TRBV5-1 to TRBJ1-1; the match to TRBD1 covers 8 bases. Unmatched junction bases numbered 2, after V lost 3 bases and J lost 7 bases. Germline lookup yields CDR1 SGHRS and CDR2 YFSETQ. This CDR3 has 12 residues.

This rearrangement joins TRBV7-9 to TRBJ1-2, with 8 nucleotides matching TRBD1. V lost 3 bases to trimming and J lost 8 bases; unmatched junction nucleotides: 11. This CDR3 spans 15 amino acids. In germline, CDR1 is SEHNR, CDR2 FQNEAQ (reference sequence). CDR3 sequence: CASSFVAGTGGGYTF. CDR3 DNA: TGTGCCAGCAGCTTTGTCGCCGGGACAGGAGGCGGCTACACCTTC.

V gene TRBV18 combines with J gene TRBJ2-7; 9 nucleotides match TRBD1. Per the germline V gene, CDR1 is KGHSH and CDR2 is LQKENI. The CDR3 loop spans 15 amino acids. The trim removed 8 bases at V and 3 bases at J, leaving 11 bases unmatched. CDR3 protein: CASRSGTGLGYEQYF. The CDR3 bases are TGTGCCAGCCGCTCCGGGACAGGGTTGGGCTACGAGCAGTACTTC. The full variable domain, with the rest looked up from reference TRBV18 and TRBJ2-7, is NAGVMQNPRHLVRRRGQEARLRCSPMKGHSHVYWYRQLPEEGLKFMVYLQKENIIDESGMPKERFSAEFPKEGPSILRIQQVVRGDSAAYFCASRSGTGLGYEQYFGPGTRLTVT.

The rearrangement uses TRBV7-9 and TRBJ2-2; TRBD2 agrees at 14 bases. The length of the CDR3 is 18 residues. Looked up from germline, CDR1 is SEHNR and CDR2 is FQNEAQ (reference sequence). J lost 5 bases, V lost 5 bases, and 10 bases had no gene match. In DNA form, the CDR3 reads TGTGCCAGCAGCAGAAGACTAGCGGGAGGGCCCAGGACCGGGGAGCTGTTTTTT. Translation gives CASSRRLAGGPRTGELFF.

The chain recombines TRBV7-8 with TRBJ2-7, with D maybe TRBD1 (6 bases). From germline, CDR1 is SGHVS and CDR2 FQNEAQ. The CDR3 runs 15 residues. Trimming shortened V by 1 base and J by 3 bases, and 13 bases separated the two germline ends. Here the CDR3 DNA reads TGTGCCAGCAGCTTAGGCCGGGACACCTTCTACGAGCAGTACTTC. Protein: CASSLGRDTFYEQYF.

CDR3 region: CASSWGGEVRGNTIYF. The DNA for the CDR3 is TGTGCCAGCAGCTGGGGCGGGGAAGTAAGAGGAAACACCATATATTTT. This chain links TRBV7-9 with TRBJ1-3, with D possibly being TRBD1 (5 bases). The CDR3 is made up of 16 amino acids. From germline, CDR1 is SEHNR and CDR2 FQNEAQ (reference sequence). The V end was cut by 4 bases, the J end by 4 bases, with 17 bases between.

The rearrangement links TRBV11-2 to TRBJ2-1, with D unclear. Germline CDR1 and CDR2: SGHAT and FQNNGV. This CDR3 comprises 16 residues. V was trimmed by 5 bases and J by 0 bases, leaving 14 bases between them. The CDR3 DNA is TGTGCCAGCAGCACCCTATTTAGCCCCTCCTACAATGAGCAGTTCTTC. Translating gives CASSTLFSPSYNEQFF.

The table lists this clone with a few counts. The rearrangement uses TRBV19 and TRBJ1-5; 8 nucleotides agree with TRBD1. Germline CDR1 reads LNHDA; CDR2 reads SQIVND (reference sequence). J lost 3 bases, V lost 6 bases, and 13 bases had no gene match. The CDR3 spans 17 residues. CDR3 bases: TGTGCCAGTAGCAAACTCGTACAGGGGGGCCTCAATCAGCCCCAGCATTTT. Its translation: CASSKLVQGGLNQPQHF.